This record concerns one T cell receptor beta chain sequence. Its specificity is not known. This specimen comes from a study of neoadjuvant nivolumab and ipilimumab in lung cancer. Study information: Nivolumab 3 mg/kg was given days 1, 15 and 29, plus ipilimumab 1 mg/kg day 1 in combination.

TCRdb's table, derived via immunoSEQ multiplex PCR, lists solely in-frame clones and lacks some. The repertoire holds fewer than 40,000 clones, with 89% as singletons. Whole-study results and caveats: Pretherapy blood TCR richness correlated positively with resected tumor richness. From pretherapy to surgery, tumor richness and clonality rose with dual therapy. TCR sequencing covered a small number of samples.

Specimen: peripheral blood, collected before neoadjuvant nivolumab, alone or with ipilimumab. The sequence was collected from an adult with non-small cell lung cancer.

Here the CDR3 reads CASEKEYSGELFF. The CDR3 coding sequence is TGCGCCAGCGAGAAGGAGTACTCCGGGGAGCTGTTTTTT. The rearrangement joins TRBV5-1 to TRBJ2-2; D ambiguous. V lost 7 bases and J lost 6, with 13 bases in between. CDR3 size: 13 residues. Germline V gives CDR1 SGHRS, CDR2 YFSETQ.